This is a list of T cell receptor beta chains from one sample in a study of tumor-infiltrating lymphocytes in primary liver carcinoma. Each CDR3 protein is one row after TCRdb ran MiXCR on the multiplex PCR reads. In the table there are about 84,000 distinct CDR3 sequences, approximately 70% of which are singletons. Source material: liver tumor tissue from sampling region 1. The receptors were gathered from a man aged 35 to 55 with primary liver carcinoma and hepatitis B virus infection. The CDR3 runs from the conserved cysteine through the conserved F or W.

TRBV28	TRBJ1-2	CASRATGADYGYTF
TRBV28	TRBJ2-1	CATSFRNNEQFF
TRBV29-1	TRBJ2-7	CSVEVRTNEQYF
TRBV28	TRBJ2-7	CASSLGRGRSGRSYEQYF
TRBV7-9	TRBJ2-1	CASSPSRAGVWDEQFF
TRBV11-2	TRBJ2-2	CAGSLVALSGTGELLF
TRBV7-9	TRBJ1-1	CVSSFGQGNTEALF
TRBV10-1	TRBJ2-3	CASSPGGASTYPQYF
TRBV29-1	TRBJ2-1	CSGTFPTGFNEQFF
TRBV6-1	TRBJ1-6	CASRTADNTPLHF
TRBV5-1	TRBJ2-3	CASSMASTGDADTQYF
TRBV21-1	TRBJ2-1	CASSKEAGGSIEQFF
TRBV5-4	TRBJ2-5	CANSNDRDRKQETQYF
TRBV6-5	TRBJ2-2	CASSYGDLVSGELFF
TRBV29-1	TRBJ2-7	CSVAGEGSTGEQYF
TRBV28	TRBJ2-6	CASRKTHSGAYVLTF
TRBV5-8	TRBJ2-2	CASSLWRGSWELFF
TRBV5-4	TRBJ1-6	CASSLQGLGGPPLHF
TRBV11-2	TRBJ2-7	CASSSNGLASQYF
TRBV12-3/TRBV12-4	TRBJ2-1	CTSSLKASGNSYNEQFF
TRBV20-1	TRBJ2-7	CSASSGYEQYF
TRBV2	TRBJ1-5	CASSLDREGDQPQHF
TRBV7-9	TRBJ1-1	CASSLGQGNTEAFF
TRBV29-1	TRBJ2-7	CRASAGQGPEQYF
TRBV12-3/TRBV12-4	TRBJ1-6	CASSSGVDNSPLNF